A single sample gave rise to the 16 T cell receptor beta chains below, sequenced in a study of blood T cell repertoires in COVID-19. Repertoires were generated with immunoSEQ multiplex PCR, while TCRdb's copy carries only in-frame clones and drops some. The sample holds tens of thousands of clones, around 87% seen once. The sequencing sample was made of peripheral blood. These receptors were collected from a woman aged 55-70 years with active COVID-19.

The chain couples TRBV28 to TRBJ2-7; 7 bases match TRBD1. The J segment lost 4 bases and the V segment lost 7 bases, leaving 7 bases of the junction unmatched. Germline V gene lookup returns CDR1 MDHEN and CDR2 SYDVKM. This CDR3 spans 13 amino acids. CDR3 sequence reads: CASNHRGRYEQYF. CDR3 bases: TGTGCCAGCAACCACAGGGGTAGGTACGAGCAGTACTTC. Full variable domain (remainder filled in from reference TRBV28 and TRBJ2-7): DVKVTQSSRYLVKRTGEKVFLECVQDMDHENMFWYRQDPGLGLRLIYFSYDVKMKEKGDIPEGYSVSREKKERFSLILESASTNQTSMYLCASNHRGRYEQYFGPGTRLTVT.

The V gene is TRBV27, the J gene TRBJ2-2, with 9 bases matching TRBD2. The germline V gene has CDR1 MNHEY and CDR2 SMNVEV (reference sequence). The CDR3 is 16 residues long. V dropped 5 bases and J dropped 1; count of bases not matched to a gene: 5. As DNA, the CDR3 is TGTGCCAGCAGTAACCCTAGCGGGATGAACACCGGGGAGCTGTTTTTT. Its translation is CASSNPSGMNTGELFF.

In DNA, the CDR3 is TGTGCCAGCAGCTTAGGTAGCGGAATCTACTACAATGAGCAGTTCTTC. It encodes CASSLGSGIYYNEQFF. V gene TRBV7-8 combines with J gene TRBJ2-1; the D gene is possibly TRBD2 (6 bases). V was clipped by 1 base and J by 3 bases, with 13 bases between them. The CDR3 extends over 16 amino acids. Germline V CDR1 and CDR2: SGHVS, FQNEAQ. Based on the CDR3 plus reference TRBV7-8 and TRBJ2-1, the full variable domain is GAGVSQSPRYKVAKRGQDVALRCDPISGHVSLFWYQQALGQGPEFLTYFQNEAQLDKSGLPSDRFFAERPEGSVSTLKIQRTQQEDSAVYLCASSLGSGIYYNEQFFGPGTRLTVL.

This clone was seen just once. The chain has TRBV2 and TRBJ1-1; D perhaps matches TRBD1 (5 bases). The CDR3 consists of 15 residues. Trimming left V 6 bases short and J 4 bases short, with 18 bases between. Germline CDR1 and CDR2: SNHLY and FYNNEI. The CDR3 here is CASRALWGGSTEAFF. CDR3 sequence (DNA): TGTGCCAGCAGAGCCCTGTGGGGGGGGAGCACTGAAGCTTTCTTT.

DNA of the CDR3: TGTGCCAGCAGTGACCCCCGGAGACAGGGGGCTCTAAGCAATCAGCCCCAGCATTTT. Its translation is CASSDPRRQGALSNQPQHF. The gene calls are TRBV6-1 and TRBJ1-5; 10 bases are a match to TRBD1. The CDR3 contains 19 residues. V shed 3 bases, J shed 1 base, and the junction held 12 bases outside the gene matches. Germline lookup yields CDR1 MNHNS and CDR2 SASEGT.

The V call is TRBV28, the J call TRBJ1-5, with 7 bases aligning to TRBD1. With 5 bases clipped from V and 4 bases from J, the junction kept 11 bases outside the gene matches. Per germline, CDR1 MDHEN and CDR2 SYDVKM. CDR3 length: 16 amino acids. The CDR3 DNA follows: TGTGCCAGCAGTCCGCCGCAGGGGGTTTGGAATCAGCCCCAGCATTTT. Protein sequence: CASSPPQGVWNQPQHF.

This CDR3 reads CASKSLAASSTDTQYF. The DNA of the CDR3 is TGTGCCAGTAAGTCACTAGCGGCCTCTAGCACAGATACGCAGTATTTT. V is TRBV19 and J is TRBJ2-3; 8 bases fit TRBD2. CDR1 LNHDA and CDR2 SQIVND come from the germline V gene (reference sequence). V was clipped by 7 bases and J by 0 bases; unmatched bases: 9. The CDR3 has 16 residues. Together with reference TRBV19 and TRBJ2-3, the CDR3 gives the full variable domain: DGGITQSPKYLFRKEGQNVTLSCEQNLNHDAMYWYRQDPGQGLRLIYYSQIVNDFQKGDIAEGYSVSREKKESFPLTVTSAQKNPTAFYLCASKSLAASSTDTQYFGPGTRLTVL.

V gene TRBV10-3 combines with J gene TRBJ1-5; D is unclear. V was pared by 3 bases and J by 4 bases, with 4 bases between. This CDR3 contains 12 residues. The germline V gene has CDR1 ENHRY and CDR2 SYGVKD. The CDR3: CAISDNNQPQHF. The CDR3 coding sequence is TGTGCCATCAGTGACAATAATCAGCCCCAGCATTTT.

CDR3 bases: TGTGCCAGTACCATAAGTCCCGGGGTCCATCAGCCCCAGCATTTT. Its protein is CASTISPGVHQPQHF. The rearrangement links TRBV19 to TRBJ1-5; no definite D call. This CDR3 spans 15 amino acids. Trimming left V 7 bases short and J 5 bases short, with 18 bases between. From germline, CDR1 is LNHDA and CDR2 SQIVND (reference sequence).

This clone was observed a few times. This chain links TRBV14 with TRBJ2-7; 7 bases are a match to TRBD1. Per the germline V gene, CDR1 is SGHDN and CDR2 is FVKESK. The CDR3 extends over 15 amino acids. V gave up 3 bases and J gave up 2 bases; unmatched junction bases: 7. This chain's CDR3 is CASSHTGQPAYEQYF. The CDR3 bases are TGTGCCAGCAGCCACACGGGACAGCCCGCCTACGAGCAGTACTTC.

The chain uses TRBV28 and TRBJ2-1; TRBD2 agrees at 10 bases. CDR1 is MDHEN and CDR2 is SYDVKM in the germline V gene. V trimming: 8 bases; J trimming: 7 bases; junction bases outside the gene matches: 17. The CDR3 runs 17 residues. CDR3 residues: CASRASGSPRSGNEQFF. DNA of the CDR3: TGTGCCAGCCGGGCTAGCGGGAGCCCCCGGTCGGGGAATGAGCAGTTCTTC.

The J gene is TRBJ1-1, the V gene TRBV29-1; 10 nucleotides match TRBD1. The CDR3 length is 16 residues. V lost 0 bases, J lost 1 base, and 5 bases stayed unmatched. CDR1 is SQVTM, CDR2 ANQGSEA, per germline. The CDR3: CSVEDRRQGANTEAFF. Here the CDR3 DNA reads TGCAGCGTTGAAGATCGTAGACAGGGGGCGAACACTGAAGCTTTCTTT.

This chain links TRBV3-1 (or the pseudogene TRBV3-2) with TRBJ2-4; 9 positions agree with TRBD1. The CDR3 totals 14 residues. The trim removed 1 base at V and 8 bases at J, leaving 3 bases unmatched. Germline values: CDR1 LGHDT, CDR2 YNNKEL (reference sequence). The CDR3 here is CASSQGQGGDIQYF. CDR3 in DNA: TGTGCCAGCAGCCAAGGACAGGGGGGGGACATTCAGTACTTC.

J is TRBJ2-7 and V is TRBV2; the match to TRBD1 covers 9 bases. This CDR3 contains 17 residues. CDR1 and CDR2 from the germline V gene are SNHLY and FYNNEI. After removal of 6 bases from V and 2 bases from J, the junction contained 14 bases not matched to a gene. The CDR3 coding sequence is TGTGCCAGCAGCAGGGACAGGGTATACGCCCTCACCTACGAGCAGTACTTC. Protein sequence: CASSRDRVYALTYEQYF.

This chain joins TRBV4-2 and TRBJ1-6; D gene uncertain. The CDR3 covers 14 residues. Germline V CDR1 and CDR2: LGHNA, YNFKEQ. Trimming removed 1 base from V and 6 bases from J, with 7 bases in between. As DNA, the CDR3 is TGTGCCAGCAGCCAAGCCGGGAGTAATTCACCCCTCCACTTT. It codes for CASSQAGSNSPLHF.

V gene TRBV28 combines with J gene TRBJ2-1; unclear D gene. CDR1 and CDR2 (germline): MDHEN, SYDVKM. V gave up 5 bases and J gave up 0 bases, with 8 bases separating them. The CDR3 has 14 residues. The CDR3 bases are TGTGCCAGCAGTATCCTAGGCTCCTACAATGAGCAGTTCTTC. This codes for CASSILGSYNEQFF.